Sequencing of this TCR beta chain was carried out in a study of cytomegalovirus exposure and HLA in healthy donors. Study summary: When fewer than 500 donors were genotyped, approximately 81% of them were found to fall in the Caucasian-associated ancestry cluster. Study-level points and caveats: Reports indicate that TCR beta sequences accurately predicted the HLA-A and HLA-B alleles of most subjects. It was in a later analysis that TCR association rates were seen to vary by HLA locus, highest for DRB1 and lowest for HLA-C.

The PCR had 60 Vbeta and 13 Jbeta primers. TCRdb's copy holds only in-frame clones and misses some; the assay was immunoSEQ multiplex PCR. Of tens of thousands of clones listed, approximately 79% are singletons. The CDR3 runs 21 residues. Germline lookup yields CDR1 SSHAT and CDR2 FNYEAQ (reference sequence). As for this clone: Its specificity is unknown. The junction departs from the called germline gene at one end, perhaps through a read error.

V usage is TRBV7-7 and J usage is TRBJ1-6; possibly TRBD1 for D (6 bases). The sequenced sample was PBMCs. This clonotype was obtained from a woman aged 25 to 39 in good health and CMV-seropositive. The CDR3 is CASSSRGPPWDKWCYNSPLHF. CDR3 bases: TGTGCTAGCAGCTCCAGAGGGCCACCTTGGGACAAATGGTGCTATAATTCACCCCTCCACTTT.